This T cell receptor beta chain is from a study of T cells in Graves' hyperthyroidism and ophthalmopathy. There were TCR beta CDR3 regions amplified from RNA transcripts. Primed by the HTBI set, a first-round RT-PCR was run on the TCR CDR3. MiXCR, run by TCRdb on the multiplex PCR reads, gives a single entry per CDR3 protein. Found here are approximately 630,000 distinct CDR3 sequences, roughly 16% of them singletons; the top ten hold approximately 3.8%. Germline V gives CDR1 SGHDT, CDR2 YYEEEE. There are 15 residues in the CDR3. Trimming removed 4 bases from V and 4 bases from J; junction bases left unmatched: 6. This clonotype came up a few times.

The source is a woman aged 25 to 39 with Graves' hyperthyroidism. The sequencing sample was made of blood. The chain employs TRBV5-6 and TRBJ2-3, with TRBD1 identical over 10 bases. The CDR3 loop reads CASSRDRGIADTQYF. CDR3 bases: TGTGCCAGCAGCAGGGACAGGGGAATCGCAGATACGCAGTATTTT.